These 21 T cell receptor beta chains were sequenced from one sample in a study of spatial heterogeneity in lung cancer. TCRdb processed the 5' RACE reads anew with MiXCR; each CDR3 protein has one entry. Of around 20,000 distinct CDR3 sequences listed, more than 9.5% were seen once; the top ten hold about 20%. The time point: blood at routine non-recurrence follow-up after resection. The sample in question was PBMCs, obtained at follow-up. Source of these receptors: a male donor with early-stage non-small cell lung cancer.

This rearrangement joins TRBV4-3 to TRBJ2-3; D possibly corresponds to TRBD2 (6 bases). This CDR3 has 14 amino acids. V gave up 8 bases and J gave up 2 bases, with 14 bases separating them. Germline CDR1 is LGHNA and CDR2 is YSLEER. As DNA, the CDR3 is TGCGCCAGCTCCGGGGGAGCATCCACAGATACGCAGTATTTT. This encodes CASSGGASTDTQYF.

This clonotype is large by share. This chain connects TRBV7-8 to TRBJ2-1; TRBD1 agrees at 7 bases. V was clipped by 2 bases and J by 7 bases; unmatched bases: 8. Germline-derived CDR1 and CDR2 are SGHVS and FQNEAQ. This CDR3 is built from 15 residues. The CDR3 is CASSLRKRGQNEQFF. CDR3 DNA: TGTGCCAGCAGCTTAAGGAAAAGGGGGCAGAATGAGCAGTTCTTC.

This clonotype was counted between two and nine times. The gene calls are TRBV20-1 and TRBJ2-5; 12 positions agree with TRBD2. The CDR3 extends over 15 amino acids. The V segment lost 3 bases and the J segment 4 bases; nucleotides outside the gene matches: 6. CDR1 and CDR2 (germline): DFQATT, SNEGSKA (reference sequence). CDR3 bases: TGCAGTGCTAGGCTAGCGGGGGGGCCCGGAGAGACCCAGTACTTC. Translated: CSARLAGGPGETQYF.

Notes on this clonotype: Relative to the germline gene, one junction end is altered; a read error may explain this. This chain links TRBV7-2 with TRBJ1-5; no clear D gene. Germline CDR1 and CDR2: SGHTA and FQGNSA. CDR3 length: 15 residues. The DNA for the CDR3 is TGTGCCAACAGCCGACGGTCCGCCGGAAATCAGCCCCAGCATTTT. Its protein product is CANSRRSAGNQPQHF.

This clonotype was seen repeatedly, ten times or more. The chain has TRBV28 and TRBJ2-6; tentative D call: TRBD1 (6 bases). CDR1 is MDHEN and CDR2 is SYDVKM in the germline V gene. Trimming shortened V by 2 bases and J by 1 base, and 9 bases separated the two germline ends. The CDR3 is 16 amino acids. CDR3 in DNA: TGTGCCAGCAGTTTAGGGGGCACATCTGGGGCCAACGTCCTGACTTTC. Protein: CASSLGGTSGANVLTF.

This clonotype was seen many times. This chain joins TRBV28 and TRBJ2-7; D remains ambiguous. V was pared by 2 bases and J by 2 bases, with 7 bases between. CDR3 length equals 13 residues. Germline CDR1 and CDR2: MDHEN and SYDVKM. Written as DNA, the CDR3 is TGTGCCAGCAGTTTAGGGCCGGCCTACGAGCAGTACTTC. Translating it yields CASSLGPAYEQYF.

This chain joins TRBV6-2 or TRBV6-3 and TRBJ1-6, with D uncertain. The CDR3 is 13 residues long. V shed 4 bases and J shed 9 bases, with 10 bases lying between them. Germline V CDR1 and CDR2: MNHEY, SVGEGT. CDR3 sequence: CASSSPPPSPLHF. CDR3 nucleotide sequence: TGTGCCAGCAGTTCTCCCCCGCCTTCACCCCTCCACTTT.

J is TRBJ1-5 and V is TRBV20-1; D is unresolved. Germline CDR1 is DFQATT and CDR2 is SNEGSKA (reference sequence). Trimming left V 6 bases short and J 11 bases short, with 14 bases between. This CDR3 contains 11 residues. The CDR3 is CSATPAVAQHF. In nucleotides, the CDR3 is TGCAGTGCAACCCCAGCGGTGGCCCAGCATTTT.

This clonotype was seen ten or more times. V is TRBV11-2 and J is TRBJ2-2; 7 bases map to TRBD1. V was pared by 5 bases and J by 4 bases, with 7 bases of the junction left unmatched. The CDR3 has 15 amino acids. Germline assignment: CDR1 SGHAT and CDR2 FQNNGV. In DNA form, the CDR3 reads TGTGCCAGCAGCCTCTACAGGGGTGCCACCGGGGAGCTGTTTTTT. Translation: CASSLYRGATGELFF.

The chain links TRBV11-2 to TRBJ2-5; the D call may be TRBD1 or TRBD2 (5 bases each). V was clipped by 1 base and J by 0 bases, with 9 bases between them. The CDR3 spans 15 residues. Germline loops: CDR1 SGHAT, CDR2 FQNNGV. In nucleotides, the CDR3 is TGTGCCAGCAGCTTAGGGGGACCACACCAAGAGACCCAGTACTTC. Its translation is CASSLGGPHQETQYF.

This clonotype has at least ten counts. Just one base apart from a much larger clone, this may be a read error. The CDR3 DNA follows: TGTGCCAGCAGCGTGGGACAGGGCTACGAGCAGTACTTC. It specifies CASSVGQGYEQYF. This chain links TRBV11-3 with TRBJ2-7, with 9 bases lining up with TRBD1. With 5 bases clipped from V and 3 bases from J, the junction kept 2 bases outside the gene matches. CDR1 is SGHNT and CDR2 is YENEEA in the germline V gene. The length of the CDR3 is 13 residues.

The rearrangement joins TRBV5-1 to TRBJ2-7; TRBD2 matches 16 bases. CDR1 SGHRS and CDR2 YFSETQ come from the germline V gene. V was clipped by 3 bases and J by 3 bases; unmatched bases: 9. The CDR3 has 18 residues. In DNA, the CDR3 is TGCGCCAGCAGCTCCGGGACTAGCGGGGGGGCCGATATCTACGAGCAGTACTTC. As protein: CASSSGTSGGADIYEQYF.

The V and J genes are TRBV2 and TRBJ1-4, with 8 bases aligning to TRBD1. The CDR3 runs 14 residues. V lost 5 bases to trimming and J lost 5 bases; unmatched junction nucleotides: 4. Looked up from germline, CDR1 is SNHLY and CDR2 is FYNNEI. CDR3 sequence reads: CASSPGTGNEKLFF. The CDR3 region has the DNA TGTGCCAGCAGTCCCGGGACAGGAAATGAAAAACTGTTTTTT.

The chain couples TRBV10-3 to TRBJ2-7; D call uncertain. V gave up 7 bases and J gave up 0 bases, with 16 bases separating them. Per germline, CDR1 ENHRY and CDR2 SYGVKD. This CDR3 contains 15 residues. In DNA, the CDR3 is TGTGCCATCAACGTTAAACAAGGGCCCTCCTACGAGCAGTACTTC. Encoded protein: CAINVKQGPSYEQYF.

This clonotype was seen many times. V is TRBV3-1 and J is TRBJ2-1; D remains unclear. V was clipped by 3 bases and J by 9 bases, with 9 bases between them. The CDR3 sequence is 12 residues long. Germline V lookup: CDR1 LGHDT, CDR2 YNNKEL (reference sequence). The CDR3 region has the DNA TGTGCCAGCAGCCAGCTCGAAGGTGAGCAGTTCTTC. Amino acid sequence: CASSQLEGEQFF.

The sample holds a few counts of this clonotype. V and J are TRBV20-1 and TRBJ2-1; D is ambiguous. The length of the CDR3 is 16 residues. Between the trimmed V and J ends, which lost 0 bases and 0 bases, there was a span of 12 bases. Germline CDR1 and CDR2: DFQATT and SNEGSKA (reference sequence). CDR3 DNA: TGCAGTGCTAGAGATCTTTACAGCAGCTCCTACAATGAGCAGTTCTTC. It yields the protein CSARDLYSSSYNEQFF.

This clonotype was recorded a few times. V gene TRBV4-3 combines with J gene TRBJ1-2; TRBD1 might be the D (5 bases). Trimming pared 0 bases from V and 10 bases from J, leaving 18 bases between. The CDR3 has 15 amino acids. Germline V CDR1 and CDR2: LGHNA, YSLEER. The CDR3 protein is CASSQDLGRTGHYTF. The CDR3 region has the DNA TGCGCCAGCAGCCAAGACCTGGGACGGACTGGGCACTACACCTTC.

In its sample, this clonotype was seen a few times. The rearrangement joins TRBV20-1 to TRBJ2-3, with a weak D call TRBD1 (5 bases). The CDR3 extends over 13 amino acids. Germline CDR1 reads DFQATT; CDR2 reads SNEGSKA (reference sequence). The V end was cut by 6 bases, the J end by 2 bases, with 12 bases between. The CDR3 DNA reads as TGCAGTGCCAAAGACAGAGTCACAGATACGCAGTATTTT. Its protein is CSAKDRVTDTQYF.

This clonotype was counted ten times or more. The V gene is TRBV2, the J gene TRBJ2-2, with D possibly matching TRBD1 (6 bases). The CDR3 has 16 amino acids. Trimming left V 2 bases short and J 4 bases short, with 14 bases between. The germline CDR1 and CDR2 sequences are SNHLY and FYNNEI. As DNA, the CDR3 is TGTGCCAGCAGTGAACAAACAGGGAGTATCACCGGGGAGCTGTTTTTT. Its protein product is CASSEQTGSITGELFF.

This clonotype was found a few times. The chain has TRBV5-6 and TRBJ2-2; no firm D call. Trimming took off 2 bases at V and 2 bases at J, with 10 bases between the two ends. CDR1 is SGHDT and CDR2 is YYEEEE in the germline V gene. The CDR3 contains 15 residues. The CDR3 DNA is TGTGCCAGCAGCTTTCTAACAGAAAACACCGGGGAGCTGTTTTTT. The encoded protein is CASSFLTENTGELFF.

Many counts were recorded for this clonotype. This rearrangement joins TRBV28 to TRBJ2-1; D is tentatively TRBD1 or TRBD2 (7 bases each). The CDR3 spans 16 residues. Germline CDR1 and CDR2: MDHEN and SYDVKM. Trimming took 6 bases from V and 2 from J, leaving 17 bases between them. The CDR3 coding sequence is TGTGCCAGCAGCCATAGGGAGGGGGCAACCTACAATGAGCAGTTCTTC. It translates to CASSHREGATYNEQFF.